This T cell receptor (beta chain) is from a study of T cells in Graves' hyperthyroidism and ophthalmopathy. Study background: Sampling of peripheral blood happened at initial diagnosis, prior to any treatment.

Study-wide findings and caveats: Model output signaled ophthalmopathy a median approximately 6.2 months ahead of onset.

Recently diagnosed hyperthyroidism of less than 2 months' duration affected patients aged 18 to 65. When hyperthyroidism was first diagnosed, the blood sample was taken, preceding any ophthalmopathy symptoms. The CDR3 length is 16 residues. Germline loops: CDR1 SEHNR, CDR2 FQNEAQ (reference sequence). V lost 5 bases and J lost 0, with 16 bases in between. The table lists this clonotype with a few counts. The antigen is unknown. Template material for amplifying TCR beta CDR3 regions consisted of RNA transcripts. An initial round of RT-PCR targeting the TCR CDR3 relied on the HTBI primer set. TCRdb used MiXCR to reprocess the multiplex PCR reads, holding one entry per CDR3 protein. The sample contains under 400,000 distinct CDR3 sequences, around 16% of which appear only once.

This clonotype was sampled from a woman in her late teens or twenties with Graves' hyperthyroidism that later progressed to Graves' ophthalmopathy. The sample comprised blood. The chain links TRBV7-9 to TRBJ1-2; D is perhaps TRBD1 (5 bases). The CDR3 nucleotides read TGTGCCAGCAGCCAAACAGGCCGGGAGGCTAACTATGGCTACACCTTC. This gives the protein CASSQTGREANYGYTF. Drawing the rest from reference TRBV7-9 and TRBJ1-2, the complete variable domain is DTGVSQNPRHKITKRGQNVTFRCDPISEHNRLYWYRQTLGQGPEFLTYFQNEAQLEKSRLLSDRFSAERPKGSFSTLEIQRTEQGDSAMYLCASSQTGREANYGYTFGSGTRLTVV.